This entry concerns a single T cell receptor (beta chain). Its antigen is as yet unknown. The table came from immunoSEQ multiplex PCR; TCRdb's copy has only in-frame clones and leaves some out. The repertoire holds just over 30,000 clones, with 96% as singletons. The entry originates in a study of regulatory and conventional T cells in RAG deficiency. Study-wide results and limits: Control T-cell subsets had markedly higher Shannon entropy and lower Simpson indices than RAG-deficient patients. In Omenn syndrome, Treg and Tconv repertoires overlapped >80%. Other subsets showed roughly 10-fold reductions, but Treg unique TCR beta sequences fell approximately 100-fold in these patients.

The sorted conventional CD4+ T cells were CD25-low and CD127-high, with genomic DNA sequenced. CDR1 is WSHSY and CDR2 is SAAADI in the germline V gene. Between the trimmed V and J ends, which lost 6 bases and 2 bases, there was a span of 17 bases. This CDR3 has 15 residues. The data also belong to a second study, concerning regulatory T cells. That paper adds: The PCR used 52 TRBV and 13 TRBJ primers. Skewed V and J usage and few unique V-J pairs marked patient repertoires, most in Tregs.

The receptor was derived from a human donor in good health. Sequenced: CD25- CD4+ T cells sorted from blood. The chain has TRBV10-2 and TRBJ2-7; the D is unclear. CDR3 nucleotides: TGCGCCAGCAGGATGAGTCAGGTCCAACCCTACGAGCAGTACTTC. Its translation is CASRMSQVQPYEQYF.